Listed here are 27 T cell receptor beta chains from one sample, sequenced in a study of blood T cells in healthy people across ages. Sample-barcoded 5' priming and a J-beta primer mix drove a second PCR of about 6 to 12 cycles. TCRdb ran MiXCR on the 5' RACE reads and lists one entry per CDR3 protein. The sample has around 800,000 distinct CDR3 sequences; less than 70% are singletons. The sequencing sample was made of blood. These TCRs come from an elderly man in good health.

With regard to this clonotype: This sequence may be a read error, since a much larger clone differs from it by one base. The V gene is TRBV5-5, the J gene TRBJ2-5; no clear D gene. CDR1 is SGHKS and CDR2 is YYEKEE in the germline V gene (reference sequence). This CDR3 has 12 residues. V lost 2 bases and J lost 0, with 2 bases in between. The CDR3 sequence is CASSFYQETQYF. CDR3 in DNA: TGTGCCAGCAGCTTCTACCAAGAGACCCAGTACTTC. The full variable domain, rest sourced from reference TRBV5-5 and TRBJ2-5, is DAGVTQSPTHLIKTRGQQVTLRCSPISGHKSVSWYQQVLGQGPQFIFQYYEKEERGRGNFPDRFSARQFPNYSSELNVNALLLGDSALYLCASSFYQETQYFGPGTRLLVL.

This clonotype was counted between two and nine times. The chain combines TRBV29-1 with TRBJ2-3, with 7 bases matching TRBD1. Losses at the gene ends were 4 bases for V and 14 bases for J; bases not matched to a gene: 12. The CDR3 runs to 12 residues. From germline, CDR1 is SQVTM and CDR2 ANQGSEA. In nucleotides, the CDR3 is TGCAGCGTTGTATCAGGGGACAGATACGCGTATTTT. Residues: CSVVSGDRYAYF.

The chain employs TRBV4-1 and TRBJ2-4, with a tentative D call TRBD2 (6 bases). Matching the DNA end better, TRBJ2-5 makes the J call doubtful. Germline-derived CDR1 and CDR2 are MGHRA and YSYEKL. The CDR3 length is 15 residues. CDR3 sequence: CASSQDRASVETQYF. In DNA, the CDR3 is TGCGCCAGCAGCCAAGATCGGGCTAGCGTGGAGACCCAGTACTTC.

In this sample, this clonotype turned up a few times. The CDR3 DNA follows: TGTGCCACCAGCTCCCGGGGGACTAGCGGCACCTACGAGCAGTACTTC. It specifies CATSSRGTSGTYEQYF. The chain has TRBV24-1 and TRBJ2-7; 11 nucleotides align to TRBD2. V lost 7 bases to trimming and J lost 2 bases; unmatched junction nucleotides: 9. Germline V gene lookup returns CDR1 KGHDR and CDR2 SFDVKD. This CDR3 is built from 16 residues.

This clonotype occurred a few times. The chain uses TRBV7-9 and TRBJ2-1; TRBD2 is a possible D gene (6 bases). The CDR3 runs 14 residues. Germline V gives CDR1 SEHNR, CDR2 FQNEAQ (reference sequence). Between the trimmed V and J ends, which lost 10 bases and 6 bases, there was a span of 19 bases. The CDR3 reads CATLPGGGSNEQFF. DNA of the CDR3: TGTGCCACCCTTCCGGGCGGAGGGAGCAATGAGCAGTTCTTC.

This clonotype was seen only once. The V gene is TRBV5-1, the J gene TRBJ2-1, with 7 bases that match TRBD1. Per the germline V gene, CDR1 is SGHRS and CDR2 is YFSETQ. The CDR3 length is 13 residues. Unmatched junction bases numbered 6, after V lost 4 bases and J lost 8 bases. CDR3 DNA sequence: TGCGCCAGCAGCGCCCAAACAGGGGATGAGCAGTTCTTC. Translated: CASSAQTGDEQFF.

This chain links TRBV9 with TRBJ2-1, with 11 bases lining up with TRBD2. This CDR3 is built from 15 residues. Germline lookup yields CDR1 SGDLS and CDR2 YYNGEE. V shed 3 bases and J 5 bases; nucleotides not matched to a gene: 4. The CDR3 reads CASSAETSGNNEQFF. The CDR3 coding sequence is TGTGCCAGCAGCGCAGAGACTAGCGGGAACAATGAGCAGTTCTTC.

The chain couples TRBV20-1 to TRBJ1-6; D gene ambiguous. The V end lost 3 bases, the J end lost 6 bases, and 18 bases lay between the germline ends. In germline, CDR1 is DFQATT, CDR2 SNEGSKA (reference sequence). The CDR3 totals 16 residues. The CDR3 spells CSARPRAGSPNSPLHF. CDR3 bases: TGCAGTGCTAGGCCGAGGGCGGGGAGTCCTAATTCACCCCTCCACTTT.

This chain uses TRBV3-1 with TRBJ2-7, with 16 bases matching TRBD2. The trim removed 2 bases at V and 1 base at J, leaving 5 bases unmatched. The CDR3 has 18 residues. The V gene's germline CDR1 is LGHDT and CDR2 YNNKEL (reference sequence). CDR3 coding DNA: TGTGCCAGCAGCCAACCCCCGGGACTAGCGGGAGGGTCCTACGAGCAGTACTTC. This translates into CASSQPPGLAGGSYEQYF.

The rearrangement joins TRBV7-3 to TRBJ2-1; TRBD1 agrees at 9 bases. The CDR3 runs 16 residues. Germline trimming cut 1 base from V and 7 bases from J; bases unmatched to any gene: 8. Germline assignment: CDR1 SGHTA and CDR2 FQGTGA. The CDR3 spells CASSLRGRTGVNEQFF. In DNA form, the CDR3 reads TGTGCCAGCAGCTTAAGGGGCAGGACAGGGGTAAATGAGCAGTTCTTC.

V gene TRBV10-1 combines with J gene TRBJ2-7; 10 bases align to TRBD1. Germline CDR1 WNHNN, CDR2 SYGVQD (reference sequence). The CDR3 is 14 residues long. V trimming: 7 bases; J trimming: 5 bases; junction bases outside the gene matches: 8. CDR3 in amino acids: CASTPGTGVHEQYF. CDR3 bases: TGCGCCAGCACCCCCGGGACAGGGGTACACGAGCAGTACTTC.

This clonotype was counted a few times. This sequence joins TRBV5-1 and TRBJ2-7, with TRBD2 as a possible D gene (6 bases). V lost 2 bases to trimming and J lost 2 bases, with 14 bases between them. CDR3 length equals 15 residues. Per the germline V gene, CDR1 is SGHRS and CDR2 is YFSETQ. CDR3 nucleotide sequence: TGCGCCAGCAGCTTCGACGGGAGTCGGGCCTACGAGCAGTACTTC. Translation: CASSFDGSRAYEQYF.

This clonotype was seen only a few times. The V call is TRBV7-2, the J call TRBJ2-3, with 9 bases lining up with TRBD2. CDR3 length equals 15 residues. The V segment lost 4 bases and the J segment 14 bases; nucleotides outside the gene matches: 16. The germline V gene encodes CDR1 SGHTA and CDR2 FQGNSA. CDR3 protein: CASSYTAGGHRDAYF. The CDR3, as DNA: TGTGCCAGCAGCTACACGGCGGGAGGGCACAGAGACGCGTATTTT.

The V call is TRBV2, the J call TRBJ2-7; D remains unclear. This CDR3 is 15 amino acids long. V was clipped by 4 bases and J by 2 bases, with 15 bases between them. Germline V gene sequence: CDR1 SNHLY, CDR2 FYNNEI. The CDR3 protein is CASSAPPWGTYEQYF. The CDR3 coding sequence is TGTGCCAGCAGTGCCCCCCCATGGGGTACCTACGAGCAGTACTTC.

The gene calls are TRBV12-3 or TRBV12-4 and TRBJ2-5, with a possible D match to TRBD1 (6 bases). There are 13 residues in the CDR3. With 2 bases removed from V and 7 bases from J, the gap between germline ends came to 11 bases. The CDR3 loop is CASSLIRGATQYF. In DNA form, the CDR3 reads TGTGCCAGCAGTTTAATCAGGGGAGCGACCCAGTACTTC.

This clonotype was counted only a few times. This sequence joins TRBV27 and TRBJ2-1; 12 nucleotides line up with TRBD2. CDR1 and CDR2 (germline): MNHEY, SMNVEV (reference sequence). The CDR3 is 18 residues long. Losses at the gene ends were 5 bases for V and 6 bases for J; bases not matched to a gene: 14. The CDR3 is CASSTSSSGRAPANEQFF. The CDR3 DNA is TGTGCCAGCAGTACCTCATCTAGCGGGAGGGCCCCGGCCAATGAGCAGTTCTTC.

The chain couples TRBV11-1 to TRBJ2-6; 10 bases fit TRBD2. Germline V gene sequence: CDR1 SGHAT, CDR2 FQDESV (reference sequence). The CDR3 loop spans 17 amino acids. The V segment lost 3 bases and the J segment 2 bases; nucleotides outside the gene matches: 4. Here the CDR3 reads CASSLASGRTGANVLTF. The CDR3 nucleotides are TGTGCCAGCAGCTTGGCTAGCGGGAGAACTGGGGCCAACGTCCTGACTTTC.

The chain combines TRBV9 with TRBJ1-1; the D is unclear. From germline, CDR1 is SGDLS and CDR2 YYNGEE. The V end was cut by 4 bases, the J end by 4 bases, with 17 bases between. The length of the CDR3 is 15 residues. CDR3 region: CASSPAKGMSTEAFF. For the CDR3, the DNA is TGTGCCAGCAGCCCCGCGAAAGGGATGAGCACTGAAGCTTTCTTT.

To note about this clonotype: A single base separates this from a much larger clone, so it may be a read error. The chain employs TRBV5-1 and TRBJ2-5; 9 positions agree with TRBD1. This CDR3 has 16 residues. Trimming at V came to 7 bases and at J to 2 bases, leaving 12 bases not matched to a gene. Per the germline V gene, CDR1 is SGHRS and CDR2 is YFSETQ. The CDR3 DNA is TGCGCCAGCGGCGGGGGACAGGGAATCTTACAAGAGACCCAGTACTTC. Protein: CASGGGQGILQETQYF.

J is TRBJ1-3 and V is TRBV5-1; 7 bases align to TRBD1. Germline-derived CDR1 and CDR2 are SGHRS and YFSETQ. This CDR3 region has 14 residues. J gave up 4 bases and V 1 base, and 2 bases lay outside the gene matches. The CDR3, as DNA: TGCGCCAGCAGCTTGCAGGGGGAAGGAAACACCATATATTTT. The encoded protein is CASSLQGEGNTIYF. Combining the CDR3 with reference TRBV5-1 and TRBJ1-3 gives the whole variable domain KAGVTQTPRYLIKTRGQQVTLSCSPISGHRSVSWYQQTPGQGLQFLFEYFSETQRNKGNFPGRFSGRQFSNSRSEMNVSTLELGDSALYLCASSLQGEGNTIYFGEGSWLTVV.

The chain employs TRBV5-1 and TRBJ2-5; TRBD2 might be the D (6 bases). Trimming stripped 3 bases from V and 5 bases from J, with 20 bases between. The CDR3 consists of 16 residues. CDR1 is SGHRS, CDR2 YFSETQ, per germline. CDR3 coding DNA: TGCGCCAGCAGCTATTATAGCGGAGGGGTGGAGGAGACCCAGTACTTC. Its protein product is CASSYYSGGVEETQYF.

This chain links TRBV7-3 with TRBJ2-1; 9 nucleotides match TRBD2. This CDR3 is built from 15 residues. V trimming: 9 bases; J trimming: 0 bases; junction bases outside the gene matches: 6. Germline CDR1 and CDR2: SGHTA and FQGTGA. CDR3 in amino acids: CASPDSGSSYNEQFF. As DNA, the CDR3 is TGTGCCAGTCCTGATAGCGGGAGCTCCTACAATGAGCAGTTCTTC.

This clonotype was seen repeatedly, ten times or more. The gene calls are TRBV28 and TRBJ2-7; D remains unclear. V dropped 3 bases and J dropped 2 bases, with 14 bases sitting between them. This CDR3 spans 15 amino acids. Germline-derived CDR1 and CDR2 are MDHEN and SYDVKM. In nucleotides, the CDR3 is TGTGCCAGCAGTTTTGGGCGGCTCGTGACCTACGAGCAGTACTTC. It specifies CASSFGRLVTYEQYF.

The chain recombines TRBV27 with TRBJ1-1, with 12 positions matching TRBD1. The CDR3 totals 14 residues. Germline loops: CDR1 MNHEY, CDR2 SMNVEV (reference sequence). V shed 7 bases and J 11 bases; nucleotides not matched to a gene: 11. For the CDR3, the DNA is TGTGCCAGCATACCCGGGACAGGGGGCAGTATGGCTTTCTTT. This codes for CASIPGTGGSMAFF.

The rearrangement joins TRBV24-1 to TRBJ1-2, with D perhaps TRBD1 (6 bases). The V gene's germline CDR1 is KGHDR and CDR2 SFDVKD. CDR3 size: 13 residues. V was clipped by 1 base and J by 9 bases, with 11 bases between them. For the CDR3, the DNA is TGTGCCACCAGTGATTTCCGGGACATTCGCTACACCTTC. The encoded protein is CATSDFRDIRYTF.

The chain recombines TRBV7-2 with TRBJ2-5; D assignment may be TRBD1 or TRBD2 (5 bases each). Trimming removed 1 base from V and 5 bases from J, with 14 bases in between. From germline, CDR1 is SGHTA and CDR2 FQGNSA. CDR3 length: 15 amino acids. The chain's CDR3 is CASSLDPGPGETQYF. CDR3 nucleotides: TGTGCCAGCAGCTTAGATCCAGGGCCGGGGGAGACCCAGTACTTC.

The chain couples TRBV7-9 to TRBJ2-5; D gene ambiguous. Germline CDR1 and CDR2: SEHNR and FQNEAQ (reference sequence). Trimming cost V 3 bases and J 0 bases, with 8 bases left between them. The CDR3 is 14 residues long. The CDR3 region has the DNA TGTGCCAGCAGCTTCAACTCGTACCAAGAGACCCAGTACTTC. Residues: CASSFNSYQETQYF.